This TCR beta chain derives from a study of blood T cells in healthy people across ages. Study summary: The capture of about one barcoded beta molecule per two T cells was achieved by template switching.

The authors ran a second PCR of roughly 6 to 12 cycles using a sample-barcoded 5' primer and a J-beta primer mix. MiXCR, run by TCRdb on the 5' RACE reads, gives a single entry per CDR3 protein. The table shows around 690,000 distinct CDR3 sequences, with roughly three fifths occurring only once. Note on this clonotype: Its antigen is as yet unknown.

Study-wide findings and caveats: Roughly linear age-related decline in beta diversity appeared, significant by age approximately 41.

Material for sequencing was blood. This TCR came from a man aged 60 to 69 in good health.

The CDR3 loop reads CASSPPGSSTKNIQYF. The DNA for the CDR3 is TGTGCCAGCTCACCACCGGGCAGTTCGACGAAAAACATTCAGTACTTC. This sequence joins TRBV18 and TRBJ2-4; the D is unclear. The CDR3 covers 16 residues. CDR1 and CDR2 from the germline V gene are KGHSH and LQKENI. Trimming took off 0 bases at V and 4 bases at J, with 13 bases between the two ends.